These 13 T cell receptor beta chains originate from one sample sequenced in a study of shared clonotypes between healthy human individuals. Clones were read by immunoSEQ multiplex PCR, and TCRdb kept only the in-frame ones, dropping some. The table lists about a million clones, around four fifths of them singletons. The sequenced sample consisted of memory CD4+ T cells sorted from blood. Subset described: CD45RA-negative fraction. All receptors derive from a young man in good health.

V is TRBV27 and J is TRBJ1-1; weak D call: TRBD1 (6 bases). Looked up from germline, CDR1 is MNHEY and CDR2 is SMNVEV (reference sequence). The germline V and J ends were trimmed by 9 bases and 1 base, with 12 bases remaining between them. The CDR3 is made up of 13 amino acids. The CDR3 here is CASAGVTNTEAFF. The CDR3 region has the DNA TGTGCCAGTGCAGGGGTTACGAACACTGAAGCTTTCTTT.

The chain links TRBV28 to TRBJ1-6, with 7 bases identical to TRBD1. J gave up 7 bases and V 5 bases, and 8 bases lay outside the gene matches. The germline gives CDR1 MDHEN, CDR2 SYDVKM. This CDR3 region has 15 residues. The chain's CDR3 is CASSRTDRVNSPLHF. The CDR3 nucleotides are TGTGCCAGCAGTCGGACTGACAGGGTAAATTCACCCCTCCACTTT. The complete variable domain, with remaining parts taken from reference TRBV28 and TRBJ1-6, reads DVKVTQSSRYLVKRTGEKVFLECVQDMDHENMFWYRQDPGLGLRLIYFSYDVKMKEKGDIPEGYSVSREKKERFSLILESASTNQTSMYLCASSRTDRVNSPLHFGNGTRLTVT.

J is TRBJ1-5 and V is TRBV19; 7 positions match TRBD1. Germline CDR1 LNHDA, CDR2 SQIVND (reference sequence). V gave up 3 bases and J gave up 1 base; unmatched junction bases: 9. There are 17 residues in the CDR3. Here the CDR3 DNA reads TGTGCCAGTAGTATCTCCGAAAAACAGGGGAGCAATCAGCCCCAGCATTTT. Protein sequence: CASSISEKQGSNQPQHF.

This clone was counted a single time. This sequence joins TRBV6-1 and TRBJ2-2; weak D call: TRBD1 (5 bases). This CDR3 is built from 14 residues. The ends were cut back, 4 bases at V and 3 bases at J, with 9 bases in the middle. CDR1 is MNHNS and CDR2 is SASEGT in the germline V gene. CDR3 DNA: TGTGCCAGCAGTGCGACAGACTACACCGGGGAGCTGTTTTTT. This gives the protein CASSATDYTGELFF.

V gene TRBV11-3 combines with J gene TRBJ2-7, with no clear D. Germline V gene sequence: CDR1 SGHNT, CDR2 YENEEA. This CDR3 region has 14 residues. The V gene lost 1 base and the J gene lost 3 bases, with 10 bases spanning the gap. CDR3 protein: CASSLGGTNYEQYF. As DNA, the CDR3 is TGTGCCAGCAGCTTAGGGGGTACGAACTACGAGCAGTACTTC. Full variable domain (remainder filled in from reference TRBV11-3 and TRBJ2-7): EAGVVQSPRYKIIEKKQPVAFWCNPISGHNTLYWYLQNLGQGPELLIRYENEEAVDDSQLPKDRFSAERLKGVDSTLKIQPAELGDSAVYLCASSLGGTNYEQYFGPGTRLTVT.

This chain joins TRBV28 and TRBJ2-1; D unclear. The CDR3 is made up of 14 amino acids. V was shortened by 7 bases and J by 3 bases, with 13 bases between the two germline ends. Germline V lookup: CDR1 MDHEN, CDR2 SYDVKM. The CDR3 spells CASTPLGIYNEQFF. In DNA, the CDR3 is TGTGCCAGCACCCCTCTAGGGATCTACAATGAGCAGTTCTTC.

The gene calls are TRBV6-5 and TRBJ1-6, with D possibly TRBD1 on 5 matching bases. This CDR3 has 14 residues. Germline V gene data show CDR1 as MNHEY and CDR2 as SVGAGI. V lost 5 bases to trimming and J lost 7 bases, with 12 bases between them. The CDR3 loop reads CASSPGSWNSPLHF. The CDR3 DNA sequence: TGTGCCAGCAGTCCAGGGTCTTGGAATTCACCCCTCCACTTT.

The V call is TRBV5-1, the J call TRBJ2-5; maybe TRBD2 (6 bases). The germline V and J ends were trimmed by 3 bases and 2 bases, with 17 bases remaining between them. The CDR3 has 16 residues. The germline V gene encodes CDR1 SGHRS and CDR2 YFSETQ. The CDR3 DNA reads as TGCGCCAGCAGCTCCGAGGGAGGCGGGTTACAAGAGACCCAGTACTTC. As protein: CASSSEGGGLQETQYF.

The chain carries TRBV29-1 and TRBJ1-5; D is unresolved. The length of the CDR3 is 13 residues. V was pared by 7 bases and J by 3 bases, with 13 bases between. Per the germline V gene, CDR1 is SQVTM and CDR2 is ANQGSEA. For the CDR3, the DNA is TGCAGCGCGCTGGAGAGCCTCAATCAGCCCCAGCATTTT. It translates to CSALESLNQPQHF. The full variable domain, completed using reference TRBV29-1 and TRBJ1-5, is SAVISQKPSRDICQRGTSLTIQCQVDSQVTMMFWYRQQPGQSLTLIATANQGSEATYESGFVIDKFPISRPNLTFSTLTVSNMSPEDSSIYLCSALESLNQPQHFGDGTRLSIL.

The DNA of the CDR3 is TGTGCCAGTAGTATCGGTGTTGGCAGGGCGGCCCCCGAGCAGTACTTC. It codes for CASSIGVGRAAPEQYF. This chain uses TRBV19 with TRBJ2-7; D may be TRBD1 (5 bases). The CDR3 has 16 amino acids. Between the trimmed V and J ends, which lost 3 bases and 6 bases, there was a span of 21 bases. Germline lookup yields CDR1 LNHDA and CDR2 SQIVND (reference sequence).

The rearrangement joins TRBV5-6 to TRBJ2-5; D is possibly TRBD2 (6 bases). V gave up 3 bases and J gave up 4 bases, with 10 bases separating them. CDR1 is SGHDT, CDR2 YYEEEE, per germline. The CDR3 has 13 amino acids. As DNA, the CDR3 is TGTGCCAGCAGCTCGGGGGAGGCAGAGACCCAGTACTTC. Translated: CASSSGEAETQYF.

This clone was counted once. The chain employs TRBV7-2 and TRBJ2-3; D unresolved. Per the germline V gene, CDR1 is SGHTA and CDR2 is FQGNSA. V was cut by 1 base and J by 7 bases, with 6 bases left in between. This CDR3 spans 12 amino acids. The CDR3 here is CASSLDLNTQYF. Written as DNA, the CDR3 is TGTGCCAGCAGCTTAGACCTAAATACGCAGTATTTT.

CDR3 DNA sequence: TGTGCCTGGAGTGTACAGGGGTGGCGGGACAATTCACCCCTCCACTTT. It translates to CAWSVQGWRDNSPLHF. The chain couples TRBV30 to TRBJ1-6, with 7 bases identical to TRBD1. Trimming at V came to 0 bases and at J to 7 bases, leaving 9 bases not matched to a gene. This CDR3 is 16 amino acids long. Looked up from germline, CDR1 is GTSNPN and CDR2 is SVGIG (reference sequence). The entire variable domain, with the rest obtained from reference TRBV30 and TRBJ1-6, is as follows: SQTIHQWPATLVQPVGSPLSLECTVEGTSNPNLYWYRQAAGRGLQLLFYSVGIGQISSEVPQNLSASRPQDRQFILSSKKLLLSDSGFYLCAWSVQGWRDNSPLHFGNGTRLTVT.